This passage covers 24 T cell receptor beta chains from one sample sequenced in a study of regulatory T cells in long-lasting Graves disease. CDR3-region Arm-PCR and iRepertoire HTBI primers produced the TCR beta libraries. TCRdb processed the multiplex PCR reads anew with MiXCR; each CDR3 protein has one entry. The sample lists roughly 610,000 distinct CDR3 sequences; about 15% were seen once. Described time point: newly diagnosed GD, antithyroid drugs for less than 3 months. Following extraction of RNA from PBMCs, that RNA was used to make the TCR library. These data also featured in a second study, about T cells in Graves' hyperthyroidism and ophthalmopathy.

The input for sequencing was peripheral blood mononuclear cells (PBMCs), taken at new diagnosis, from a patient treated with antithyroid drugs. Source of these receptors: a woman aged 30 to 39 with Graves disease.

This clonotype was observed at least ten times. The genes are TRBV12-3 or TRBV12-4 and TRBJ1-2; D remains ambiguous. The CDR3 covers 15 residues. V lost 8 bases and J lost 2, with 18 bases in between. The CDR3 loop is CASRPAAPVNYGYTF. The CDR3 DNA is TGTGCCAGCCGTCCGGCAGCACCTGTCAACTATGGCTACACCTTC.

This clonotype was seen many times. The V call is TRBV5-1, the J call TRBJ1-2, with D uncertain. CDR1 is SGHRS, CDR2 YFSETQ, per germline. The CDR3 extends over 11 amino acids. Trimming removed 4 bases from V and 6 bases from J, with 7 bases in between. CDR3 nucleotide sequence: TGCGCCAGCAGCCCGGGTGATGGCTACACCTTC. Translating it yields CASSPGDGYTF.

This clonotype was detected many times. The J gene is TRBJ2-1, the V gene TRBV20-1; 14 bases line up with TRBD2. V was pared by 1 base and J by 10 bases, with 9 bases of the junction left unmatched. Per the germline V gene, CDR1 is DFQATT and CDR2 is SNEGSKA (reference sequence). The CDR3 has 16 residues. The DNA of the CDR3 is TGCAGTGCTAGAGGGGGACTAGCGGGAGCGGAACGAGAGCAGTTCTTC. Encoded protein: CSARGGLAGAEREQFF.

This clonotype showed up just a few times. The V and J genes are TRBV28 and TRBJ2-3, with TRBD2 identical over 12 bases. CDR1 and CDR2 (germline): MDHEN, SYDVKM. The CDR3 extends over 16 amino acids. V gave up 11 bases and J gave up 3 bases; unmatched junction bases: 12. The CDR3 coding sequence is TGTGCCTCCCACCCTGCTAGCGGGGGGGGGACAGATACGCAGTATTTT. Translated, it gives CASHPASGGGTDTQYF.

This clonotype was counted ten times or more. This chain links TRBV20-1 with TRBJ1-5; TRBD1 is a possible D gene (5 bases). The CDR3 is 13 residues long. Per germline, CDR1 DFQATT and CDR2 SNEGSKA (reference sequence). Trimming shortened V by 4 bases and J by 5 bases, and 12 bases separated the two germline ends. For the CDR3, the DNA is TGCAGTGCTAACCAGGGCAGGGATCAGCCCCAGCATTTT. Translating gives CSANQGRDQPQHF.

Ten or more counts support this clonotype. The V gene is TRBV28, the J gene TRBJ1-5; 9 bases align to TRBD1. The V gene's germline CDR1 is MDHEN and CDR2 SYDVKM. CDR3 length equals 13 residues. Trimming at V came to 10 bases and at J to 8 bases, leaving 9 bases not matched to a gene. The CDR3 protein is CATWGQGIEPQHF. CDR3 DNA sequence: TGTGCCACCTGGGGACAGGGTATTGAGCCCCAGCATTTT.

The chain uses TRBV10-2 and TRBJ1-3; D unclear. The CDR3 is 16 amino acids. CDR1 and CDR2 (germline): WSHSY, SAAADI. Trimming shortened V by 3 bases and J by 0 bases, and 12 bases separated the two germline ends. CDR3 amino acids: CASSDHEPNSGNTIYF. The CDR3 nucleotides are TGCGCCAGCAGTGACCACGAGCCAAACTCTGGAAACACCATATATTTT.

In this sample, this clonotype turned up a few times. The chain uses TRBV28 and TRBJ1-6; maybe TRBD1 (5 bases). Trimming removed 7 bases at V and 11 bases at J, with 9 bases between. The CDR3 loop spans 11 amino acids. Germline CDR1 is MDHEN and CDR2 is SYDVKM. This chain's CDR3 is CASTGTAPLHF. CDR3 coding DNA: TGTGCCAGCACCGGGACGGCACCCCTCCACTTT. Using reference TRBV28 and TRBJ1-6 for the parts outside the CDR3, the full variable domain is DVKVTQSSRYLVKRTGEKVFLECVQDMDHENMFWYRQDPGLGLRLIYFSYDVKMKEKGDIPEGYSVSREKKERFSLILESASTNQTSMYLCASTGTAPLHFGNGTRLTVT.

Comments on this clonotype: A much larger clone lies a single base off, so this may be a read error. The V call is TRBV3-1, the J call TRBJ1-2; TRBD1 matches 7 bases. Trimming cost V 0 bases and J 7 bases; bases outside gene matches: 8. Germline CDR1 is LGHDT and CDR2 is YNNKEL (reference sequence). The CDR3 spans 15 residues. The CDR3 DNA reads as TGTGCCAGCAGCCAAGACAGCGTAGGGGGCATTGGCTACACCTTC. It is translated as CASSQDSVGGIGYTF.

This clonotype has just a few counts. V is TRBV9 and J is TRBJ2-3; a possible D gene is TRBD2 (5 bases). Germline-derived CDR1 and CDR2 are SGDLS and YYNGEE. This CDR3 has 15 residues. V lost 2 bases to trimming and J lost 2 bases, with 12 bases between them. The CDR3 region is CASSVREGLTDTQYF. As DNA, the CDR3 is TGTGCCAGCAGCGTGAGAGAGGGTCTCACAGATACGCAGTATTTT.

This clonotype was picked up many times. The rearrangement uses TRBV2 and TRBJ1-4; D is uncertain. Germline V CDR1 and CDR2: SNHLY, FYNNEI. The length of the CDR3 is 15 residues. Trimming removed 6 bases at V and 7 bases at J, with 18 bases between. Here the CDR3 DNA reads TGTGCCAGCAGCCGCGTTGGGAGCGCGGGTGAAAAACTGTTTTTT. Its translation is CASSRVGSAGEKLFF.

There are a few counts of this clonotype. The chain recombines TRBV7-6 with TRBJ2-7; 10 positions match TRBD1. CDR1 and CDR2 (germline): SGHVS, FNYEAQ. Trimming cost V 1 base and J 7 bases; bases outside gene matches: 10. This CDR3 contains 16 residues. The CDR3 DNA reads as TGTGCCAGCAGCTTAGTTACCGGACAGGGGGTTGAGGAGCAGTACTTC. It codes for CASSLVTGQGVEEQYF.

The rearrangement joins TRBV9 to TRBJ2-7; D may be TRBD2 (6 bases). CDR3 size: 14 residues. Trimming took 6 bases from V and 1 from J, leaving 14 bases between them. CDR1 is SGDLS, CDR2 YYNGEE, per germline. The CDR3 loop is CASNSGGESYEQYF. The CDR3 DNA reads as TGTGCCAGCAACTCAGGCGGGGAGTCCTACGAGCAGTACTTC.

This clonotype was found a few times. The rearrangement uses TRBV9 and TRBJ2-7, with 7 bases lining up with TRBD1. This CDR3 comprises 16 residues. Per the germline V gene, CDR1 is SGDLS and CDR2 is YYNGEE. V lost 4 bases, J lost 3 bases, and 13 bases stayed unmatched. CDR3 region: CASSLNPGQSYYEQYF. The CDR3 coding sequence is TGTGCCAGCAGCCTGAACCCGGGACAGAGTTACTACGAGCAGTACTTC.

The sample holds many counts of this clonotype. This sequence joins TRBV10-1 and TRBJ1-2; D gene unclear. There are 13 residues in the CDR3. Trimming took 4 bases from V and 1 from J, leaving 7 bases between them. From germline, CDR1 is WNHNN and CDR2 SYGVQD (reference sequence). In nucleotides, the CDR3 is TGCGCCAGCAGTGCTGGCAGTAACTATGGCTACACCTTC. Its protein product is CASSAGSNYGYTF.

J is TRBJ2-6 and V is TRBV6-4; D is ambiguous. The CDR3 totals 15 residues. V dropped 1 base and J dropped 1 base, with 5 bases sitting between them. Germline lookup yields CDR1 MRHNA and CDR2 SNTAGT. CDR3 region: CASSDYGSGANVLTF. Here the CDR3 DNA reads TGTGCCAGCAGTGACTATGGGTCTGGGGCCAACGTCCTGACTTTC.

This clonotype came up many times. Compared with germline, one end of the junction differs, possibly owing to a read error. The rearrangement links TRBV5-1 to TRBJ2-7; 10 nucleotides line up with TRBD1. This CDR3 has 13 amino acids. Germline CDR1 SGHRS, CDR2 YFSETQ. This CDR3 reads CASSWDRGYEQYF. CDR3 coding DNA: TGTGCCAGCAGCTGGGACAGGGGATACGAGCAGTACTTC.

This clonotype was recorded at least ten times. The genes are TRBV12-3 or TRBV12-4 and TRBJ2-5; D might be TRBD1 (5 bases). The V gene lost 7 bases and the J gene lost 5 bases, with 20 bases spanning the gap. The CDR3 is made up of 15 amino acids. The chain's CDR3 is CASTSGQGSGETQYF. The CDR3 DNA is TGTGCCAGCACTTCCGGCCAGGGATCAGGGGAGACCCAGTACTTC.

The chain combines TRBV28 with TRBJ1-6, with D perhaps matching TRBD1 (5 bases). CDR3 length: 14 residues. Trimming left V 3 bases short and J 6 bases short, with 9 bases between. The germline gives CDR1 MDHEN, CDR2 SYDVKM. The CDR3 sequence: CASSFPGANSPLHF. CDR3 DNA sequence: TGTGCCAGCAGTTTCCCCGGGGCTAATTCACCCCTCCACTTT.

J is TRBJ2-7 and V is TRBV10-3; D call uncertain. The CDR3 has 13 amino acids. Germline V gene data show CDR1 as ENHRY and CDR2 as SYGVKD. Trimming removed 3 bases from V and 9 bases from J, with 15 bases in between. In DNA form, the CDR3 reads TGTGCCATCAGTGAAGAGAGCCTTGGCGTGCAGTACTTC. Translated: CAISEESLGVQYF.

The chain recombines TRBV6-1 with TRBJ2-7, with TRBD1 as a possible D gene (5 bases). The CDR3 loop spans 15 amino acids. The germline V gene has CDR1 MNHNS and CDR2 SASEGT. The V end was cut by 2 bases, the J end by 3 bases, with 14 bases between. This chain's CDR3 is CASSELGRSIYEQYF. CDR3 in DNA: TGTGCCAGCAGTGAACTGGGGCGGTCGATCTACGAGCAGTACTTC.

At least ten counts were recorded for this clonotype. The J gene is TRBJ1-1, the V gene TRBV6-2 or TRBV6-3; tentative D call: TRBD1 (6 bases). Germline values: CDR1 MNHEY, CDR2 SVGEGT. The CDR3 has 12 residues. Trimming took 5 bases from V and 11 from J, leaving 15 bases between them. The CDR3 nucleotides read TGTGCCAGCAGTGAATACAGGGTATGGGCTTTCTTT. It is translated as CASSEYRVWAFF.

This clonotype came up many times. The V gene is TRBV7-2, the J gene TRBJ1-1, with a tentative D call TRBD1 (6 bases). CDR1 SGHTA and CDR2 FQGNSA come from the germline V gene. The CDR3 has 14 residues. Trimming pared 7 bases from V and 0 bases from J, leaving 12 bases between. The CDR3 reads CASTSGQLNTEAFF. In nucleotides, the CDR3 is TGTGCCAGCACTAGCGGACAGCTGAACACTGAAGCTTTCTTT.

This clonotype was detected a few times. The chain is built from TRBV6-1 and TRBJ2-1; a possible D gene is TRBD2 (6 bases). The germline V gene has CDR1 MNHNS and CDR2 SASEGT. Trimming left V 8 bases short and J 3 bases short, with 11 bases between. There are 13 residues in the CDR3. DNA of the CDR3: TGTGCCAGCCGGCGGGAAGACTACAATGAGCAGTTCTTC. Translation gives CASRREDYNEQFF.